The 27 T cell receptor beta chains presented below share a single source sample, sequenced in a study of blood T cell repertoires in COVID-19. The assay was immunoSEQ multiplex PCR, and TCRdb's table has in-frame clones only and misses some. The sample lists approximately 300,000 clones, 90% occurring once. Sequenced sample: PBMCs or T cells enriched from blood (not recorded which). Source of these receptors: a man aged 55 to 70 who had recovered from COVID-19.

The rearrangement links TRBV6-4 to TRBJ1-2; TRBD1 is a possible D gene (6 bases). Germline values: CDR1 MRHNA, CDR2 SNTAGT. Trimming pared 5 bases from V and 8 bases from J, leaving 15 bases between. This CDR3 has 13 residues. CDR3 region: CASSSTGLGGYTF. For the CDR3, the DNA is TGTGCCAGCAGTTCCACAGGGCTTGGAGGCTACACCTTC.

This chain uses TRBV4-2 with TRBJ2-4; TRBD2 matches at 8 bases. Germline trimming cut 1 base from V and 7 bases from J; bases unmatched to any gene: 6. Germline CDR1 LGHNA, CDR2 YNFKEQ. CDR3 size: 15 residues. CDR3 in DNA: TGTGCCAGCAGCCAAGTGCCGGGGGGGAGTAACATTCAGTACTTC. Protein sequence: CASSQVPGGSNIQYF.

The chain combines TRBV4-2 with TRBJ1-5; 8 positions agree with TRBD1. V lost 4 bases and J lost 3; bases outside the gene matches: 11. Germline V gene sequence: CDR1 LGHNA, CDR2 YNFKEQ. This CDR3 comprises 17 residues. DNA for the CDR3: TGTGCCAGCAGCCCTGACCAAGGACAGGGATTCAATCAGCCCCAGCATTTT. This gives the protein CASSPDQGQGFNQPQHF.

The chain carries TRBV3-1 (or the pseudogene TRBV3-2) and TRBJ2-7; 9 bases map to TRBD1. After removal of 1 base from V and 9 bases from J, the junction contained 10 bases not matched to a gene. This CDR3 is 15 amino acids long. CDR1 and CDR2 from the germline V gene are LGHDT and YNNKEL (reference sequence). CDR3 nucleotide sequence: TGTGCCAGCAGCCAAGCTCCGGGACAGGGTATTTGGCAGTACTTC. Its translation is CASSQAPGQGIWQYF.

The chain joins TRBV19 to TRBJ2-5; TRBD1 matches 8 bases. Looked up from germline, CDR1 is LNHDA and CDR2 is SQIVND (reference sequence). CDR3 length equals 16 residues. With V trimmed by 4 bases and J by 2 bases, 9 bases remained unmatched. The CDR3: CASSRGTGTGQETQYF. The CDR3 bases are TGTGCCAGTAGTAGGGGGACCGGGACAGGACAAGAGACCCAGTACTTC.

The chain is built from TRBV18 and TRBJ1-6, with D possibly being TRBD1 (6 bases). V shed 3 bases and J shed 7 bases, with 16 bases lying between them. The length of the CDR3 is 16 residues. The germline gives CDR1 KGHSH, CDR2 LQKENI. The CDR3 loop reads CASSPQPQTGNSPLHF. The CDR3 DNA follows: TGTGCCAGCTCACCGCAACCCCAAACAGGGAATTCACCCCTCCACTTT.

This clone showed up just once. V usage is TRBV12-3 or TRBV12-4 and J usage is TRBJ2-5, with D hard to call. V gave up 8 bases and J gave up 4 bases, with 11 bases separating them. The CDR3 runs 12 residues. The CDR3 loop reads CASAETRETQYF. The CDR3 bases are TGTGCCAGCGCGGAAACGCGAGAGACCCAGTACTTC.

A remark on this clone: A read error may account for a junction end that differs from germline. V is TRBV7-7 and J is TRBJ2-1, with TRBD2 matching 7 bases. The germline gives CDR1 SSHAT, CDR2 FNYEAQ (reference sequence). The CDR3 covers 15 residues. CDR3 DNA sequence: TGTGCTAGCAGCTTAGATACAGGTTTAGCGGGTGAGCAGTTCTTC. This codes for CASSLDTGLAGEQFF.

The CDR3 protein is CASSERGPNYGYTF. The DNA of the CDR3 is TGTGCCAGCAGTGAACGGGGTCCTAACTATGGCTACACCTTC. The V call is TRBV2, the J call TRBJ1-2; D remains ambiguous. V lost 2 bases and J lost 0, with 7 bases in between. Germline assignment: CDR1 SNHLY and CDR2 FYNNEI. The CDR3 loop spans 14 amino acids.

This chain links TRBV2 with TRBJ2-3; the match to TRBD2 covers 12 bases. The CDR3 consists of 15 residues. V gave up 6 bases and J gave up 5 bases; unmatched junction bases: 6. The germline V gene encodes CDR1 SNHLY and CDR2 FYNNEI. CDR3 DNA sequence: TGTGCCAGCAGAAGACTAGCGGGAGAACAAGATACGCAGTATTTT. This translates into CASRRLAGEQDTQYF.

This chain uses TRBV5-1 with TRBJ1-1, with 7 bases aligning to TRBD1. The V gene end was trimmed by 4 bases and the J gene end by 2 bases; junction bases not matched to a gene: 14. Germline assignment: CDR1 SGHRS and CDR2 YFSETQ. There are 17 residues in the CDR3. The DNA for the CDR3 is TGCGCCAGCAGCCCCCAGGGGCGGACAGGAACAAACACTGAAGCTTTCTTT. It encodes CASSPQGRTGTNTEAFF.

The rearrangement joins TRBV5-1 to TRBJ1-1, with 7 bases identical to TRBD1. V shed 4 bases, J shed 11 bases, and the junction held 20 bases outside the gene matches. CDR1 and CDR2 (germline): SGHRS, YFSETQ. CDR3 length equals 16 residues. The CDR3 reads CASSPQGEPVVRRAFF. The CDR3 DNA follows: TGCGCCAGCAGCCCCCAGGGGGAGCCAGTCGTCCGGCGGGCTTTCTTT.

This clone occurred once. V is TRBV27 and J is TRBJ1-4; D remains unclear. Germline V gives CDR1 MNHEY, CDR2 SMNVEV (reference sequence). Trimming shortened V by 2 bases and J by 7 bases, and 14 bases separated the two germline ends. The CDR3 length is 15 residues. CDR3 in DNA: TGTGCCAGCAGTTTAGGCCGCGGGGTTTTTGAAAAACTGTTTTTT. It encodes CASSLGRGVFEKLFF.

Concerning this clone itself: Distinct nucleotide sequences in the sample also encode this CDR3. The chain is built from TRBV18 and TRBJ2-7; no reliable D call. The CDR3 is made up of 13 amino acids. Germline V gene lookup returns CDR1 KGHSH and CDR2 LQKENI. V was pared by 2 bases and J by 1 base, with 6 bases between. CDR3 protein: CASSPAGSYEQYF. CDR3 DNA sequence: TGTGCCAGCTCACCAGCAGGTTCCTACGAGCAGTACTTC. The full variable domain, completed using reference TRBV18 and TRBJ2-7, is NAGVMQNPRHLVRRRGQEARLRCSPMKGHSHVYWYRQLPEEGLKFMVYLQKENIIDESGMPKERFSAEFPKEGPSILRIQQVVRGDSAAYFCASSPAGSYEQYFGPGTRLTVT.

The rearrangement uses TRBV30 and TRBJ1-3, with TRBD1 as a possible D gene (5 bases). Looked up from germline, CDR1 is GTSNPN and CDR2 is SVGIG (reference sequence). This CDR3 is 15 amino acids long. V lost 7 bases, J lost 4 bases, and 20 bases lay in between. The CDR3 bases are TGTGCCTTTACAGGAGAGGAAAGCTCCGGAAACACCATATATTTT. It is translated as CAFTGEESSGNTIYF.

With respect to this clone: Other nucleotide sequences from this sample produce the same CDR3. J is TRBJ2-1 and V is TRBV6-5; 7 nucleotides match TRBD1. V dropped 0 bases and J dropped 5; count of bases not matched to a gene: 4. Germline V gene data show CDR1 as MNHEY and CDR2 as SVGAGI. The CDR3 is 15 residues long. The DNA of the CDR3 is TGTGCCAGCAGTTACTCAAGACAGGGAGACAATGAGCAGTTCTTC. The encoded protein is CASSYSRQGDNEQFF.

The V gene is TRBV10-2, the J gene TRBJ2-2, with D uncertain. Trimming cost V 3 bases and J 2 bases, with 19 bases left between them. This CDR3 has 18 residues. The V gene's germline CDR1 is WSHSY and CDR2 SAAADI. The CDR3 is CASSDPRGGYLNTGELFF. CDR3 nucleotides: TGCGCCAGCAGTGACCCTCGCGGCGGCTACCTTAACACCGGGGAGCTGTTTTTT.

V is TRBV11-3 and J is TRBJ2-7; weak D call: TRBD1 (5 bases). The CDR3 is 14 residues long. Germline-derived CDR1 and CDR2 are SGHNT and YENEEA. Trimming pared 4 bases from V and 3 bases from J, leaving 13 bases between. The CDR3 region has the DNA TGTGCCAGCAGCTCCCGGACACGGGTCTACGAGCAGTACTTC. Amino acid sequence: CASSSRTRVYEQYF.

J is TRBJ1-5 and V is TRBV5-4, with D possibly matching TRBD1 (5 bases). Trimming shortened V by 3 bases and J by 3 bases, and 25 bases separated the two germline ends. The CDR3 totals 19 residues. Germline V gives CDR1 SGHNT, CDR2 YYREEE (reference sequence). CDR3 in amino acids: CASSSGPPRQIRVNQPQHF. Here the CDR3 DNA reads TGTGCCAGCAGCTCAGGCCCCCCTAGACAGATTAGAGTCAATCAGCCCCAGCATTTT.

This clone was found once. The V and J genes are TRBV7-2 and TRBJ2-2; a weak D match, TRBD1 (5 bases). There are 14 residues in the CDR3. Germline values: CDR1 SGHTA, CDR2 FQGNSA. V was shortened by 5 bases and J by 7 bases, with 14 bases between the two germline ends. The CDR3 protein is CASSEVGQGGELFF. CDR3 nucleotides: TGTGCCAGCAGCGAAGTAGGGCAGGGCGGGGAGCTGTTTTTT.

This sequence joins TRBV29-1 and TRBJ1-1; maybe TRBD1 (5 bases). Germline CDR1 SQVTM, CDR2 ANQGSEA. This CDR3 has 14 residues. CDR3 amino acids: CSSPAVGVNTEAFF. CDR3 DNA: TGCAGTTCCCCTGCGGTAGGGGTCAACACTGAAGCTTTCTTT.

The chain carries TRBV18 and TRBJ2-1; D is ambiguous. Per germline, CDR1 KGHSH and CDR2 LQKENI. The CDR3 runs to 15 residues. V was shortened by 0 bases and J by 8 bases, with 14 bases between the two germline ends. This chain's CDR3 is CASSPPISRYDEQFF. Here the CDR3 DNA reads TGTGCCAGCTCACCACCTATCTCCAGGTACGATGAGCAGTTCTTC.

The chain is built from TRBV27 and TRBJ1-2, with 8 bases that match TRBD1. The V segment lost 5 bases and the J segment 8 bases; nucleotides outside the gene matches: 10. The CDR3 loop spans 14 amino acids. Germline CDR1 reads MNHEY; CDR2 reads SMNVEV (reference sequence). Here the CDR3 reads CASSKTTGAVGYTF. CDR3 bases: TGTGCCAGCAGTAAAACGACAGGGGCAGTCGGCTACACCTTC.

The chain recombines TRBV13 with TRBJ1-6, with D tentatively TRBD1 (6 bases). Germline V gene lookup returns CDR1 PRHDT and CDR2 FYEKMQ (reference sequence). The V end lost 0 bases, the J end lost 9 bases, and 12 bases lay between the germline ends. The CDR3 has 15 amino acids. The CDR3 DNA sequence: TGTGCCAGCAGCTTAGGGGCAGGGGACGCTTCACCCCTCCACTTT. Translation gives CASSLGAGDASPLHF.

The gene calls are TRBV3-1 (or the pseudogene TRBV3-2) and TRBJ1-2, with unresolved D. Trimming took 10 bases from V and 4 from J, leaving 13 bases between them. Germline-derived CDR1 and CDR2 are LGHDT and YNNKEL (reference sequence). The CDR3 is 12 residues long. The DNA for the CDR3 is TGTGCCACCAACCTGGCGGGCTATGGCTACACCTTC. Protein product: CATNLAGYGYTF.

For the CDR3, the DNA is TGTGCCAGCACCCCCGTCGGTTCTAGCACAGATACGCAGTATTTT. Amino acid sequence: CASTPVGSSTDTQYF. The V and J genes are TRBV6-5 and TRBJ2-3; D not resolved. V was cut by 7 bases and J by 0 bases, with 14 bases left in between. Per the germline V gene, CDR1 is MNHEY and CDR2 is SVGAGI. The length of the CDR3 is 15 residues.

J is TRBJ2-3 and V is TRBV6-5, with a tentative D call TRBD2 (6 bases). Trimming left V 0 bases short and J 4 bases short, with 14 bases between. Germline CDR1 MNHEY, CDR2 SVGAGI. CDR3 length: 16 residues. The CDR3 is CASSYSNGGGADTQYF. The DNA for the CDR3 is TGTGCCAGCAGTTACTCCAACGGGGGAGGTGCAGATACGCAGTATTTT.